This T cell receptor beta chain was identified during a study of blood T cell repertoires in COVID-19. On the study more broadly: From the United States, Italy and Spain came samples of acute and convalescent COVID-19. The analysed material was cDNA or gDNA that came from T cells, B-cell-depleted T cells, or PBMCs.

The CDR3 has 10 residues. Trimming removed 4 bases at V and 7 bases at J, with 5 bases between. Germline V lookup: CDR1 WNHNN, CDR2 SYGVQD (reference sequence). Original processing methods: Amplification with reference gene primers provided the estimates of nucleated cell counts. Data came from immunoSEQ multiplex PCR; TCRdb stores just in-frame clones and leaves some out. V and J calls and clone size come straight from that table; D and trimming were deduced from the DNA. The table records about 95,000 clones, 84% of them present only once. This clone was picked up one time. Material: peripheral blood. The clonotype was recovered from a human donor in a cohort sampled during active COVID-19. The J gene is TRBJ2-7, the V gene TRBV10-1; no reliable D call. The CDR3 here is CASSACEQYF. CDR3 coding DNA: TGCGCCAGCAGTGCCTGTGAGCAGTACTTC.